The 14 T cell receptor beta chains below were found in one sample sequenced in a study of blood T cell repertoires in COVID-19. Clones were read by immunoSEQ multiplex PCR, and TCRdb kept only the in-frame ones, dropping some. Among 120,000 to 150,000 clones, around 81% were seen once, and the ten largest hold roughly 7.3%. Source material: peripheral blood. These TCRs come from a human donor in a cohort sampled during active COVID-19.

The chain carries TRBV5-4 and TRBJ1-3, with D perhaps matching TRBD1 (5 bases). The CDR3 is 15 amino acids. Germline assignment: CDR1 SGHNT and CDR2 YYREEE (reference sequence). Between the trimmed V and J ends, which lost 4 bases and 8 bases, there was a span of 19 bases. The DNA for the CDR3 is TGTGCCAGCAGCCATATTGGGTCCCTAGGGGACACCATATATTTT. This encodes CASSHIGSLGDTIYF.

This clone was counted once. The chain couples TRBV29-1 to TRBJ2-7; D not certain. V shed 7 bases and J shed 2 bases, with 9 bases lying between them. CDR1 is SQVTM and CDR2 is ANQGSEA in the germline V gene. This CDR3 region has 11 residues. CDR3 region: CSATSTYEQYF. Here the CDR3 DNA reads TGCAGCGCCACGTCTACCTACGAGCAGTACTTC.

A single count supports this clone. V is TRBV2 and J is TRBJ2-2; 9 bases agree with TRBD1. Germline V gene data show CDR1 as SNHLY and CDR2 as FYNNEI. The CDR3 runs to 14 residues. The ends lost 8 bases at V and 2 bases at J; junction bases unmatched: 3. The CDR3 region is CASRDRDNTGELFF. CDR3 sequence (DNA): TGTGCCAGCCGGGACAGGGATAACACCGGGGAGCTGTTTTTT.

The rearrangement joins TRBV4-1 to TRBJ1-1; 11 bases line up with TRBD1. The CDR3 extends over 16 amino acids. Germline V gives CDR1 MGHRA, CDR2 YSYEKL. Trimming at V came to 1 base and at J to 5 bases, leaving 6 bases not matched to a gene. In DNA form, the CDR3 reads TGCGCCAGCAGCCAAGTTGCCGGGACAGGGGGAACTGAAGCTTTCTTT. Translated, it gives CASSQVAGTGGTEAFF.

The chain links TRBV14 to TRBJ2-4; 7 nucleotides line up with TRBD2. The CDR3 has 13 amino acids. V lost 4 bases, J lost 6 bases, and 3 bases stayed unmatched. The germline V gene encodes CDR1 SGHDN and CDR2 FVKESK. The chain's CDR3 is CASSPGGINIQYF. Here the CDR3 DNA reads TGTGCCAGCAGCCCCGGGGGGATAAACATTCAGTACTTC.

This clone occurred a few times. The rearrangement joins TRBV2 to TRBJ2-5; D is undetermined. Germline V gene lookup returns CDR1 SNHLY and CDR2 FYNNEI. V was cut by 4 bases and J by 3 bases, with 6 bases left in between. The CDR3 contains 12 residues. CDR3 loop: CASSGQKETQYF. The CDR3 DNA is TGTGCCAGCAGTGGGCAGAAAGAGACCCAGTACTTC.

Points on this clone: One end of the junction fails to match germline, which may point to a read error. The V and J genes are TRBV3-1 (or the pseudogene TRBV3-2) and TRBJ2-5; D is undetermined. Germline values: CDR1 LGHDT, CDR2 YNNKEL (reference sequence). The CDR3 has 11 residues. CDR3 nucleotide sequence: TGTGCCAGCAGCCAAGACCTAGTTCCCCACTTC. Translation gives CASSQDLVPHF.

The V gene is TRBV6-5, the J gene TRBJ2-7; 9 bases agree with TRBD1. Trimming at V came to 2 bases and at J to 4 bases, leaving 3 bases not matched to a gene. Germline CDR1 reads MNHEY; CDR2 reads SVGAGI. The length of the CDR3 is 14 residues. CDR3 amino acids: CASSYLDRGYEQYF. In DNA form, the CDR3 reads TGTGCCAGCAGTTACCTGGACAGGGGATACGAGCAGTACTTC.

The CDR3 DNA reads as TGCGCCAGCAGCCCCCGACAGAACTACGAGCAGTACTTC. Protein sequence: CASSPRQNYEQYF. This chain joins TRBV5-1 and TRBJ2-7, with a weak D call TRBD1 (5 bases). V was clipped by 4 bases and J by 3 bases, with 11 bases between them. The CDR3 has 13 residues. Per germline, CDR1 SGHRS and CDR2 YFSETQ.

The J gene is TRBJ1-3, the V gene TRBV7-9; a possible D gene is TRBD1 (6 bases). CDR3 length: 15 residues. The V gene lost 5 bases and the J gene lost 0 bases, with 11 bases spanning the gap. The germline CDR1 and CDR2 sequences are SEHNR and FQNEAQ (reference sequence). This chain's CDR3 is CASSLDRSSGNTIYF. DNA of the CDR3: TGTGCCAGCAGCCTCGACAGGAGCTCTGGAAACACCATATATTTT.

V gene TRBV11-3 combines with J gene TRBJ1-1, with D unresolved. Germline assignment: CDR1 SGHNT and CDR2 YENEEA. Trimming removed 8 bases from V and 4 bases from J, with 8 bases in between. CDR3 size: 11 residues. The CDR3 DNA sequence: TGTGCCAGCGGGGAGGGCACTGAAGCTTTCTTT. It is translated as CASGEGTEAFF.

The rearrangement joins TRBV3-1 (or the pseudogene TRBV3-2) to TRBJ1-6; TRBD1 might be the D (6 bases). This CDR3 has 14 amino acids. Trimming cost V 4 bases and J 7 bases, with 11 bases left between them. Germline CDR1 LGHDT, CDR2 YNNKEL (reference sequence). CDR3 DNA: TGTGCCAGCAGCCTAGAGGGACACAATTCACCCCTCCACTTT. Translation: CASSLEGHNSPLHF.

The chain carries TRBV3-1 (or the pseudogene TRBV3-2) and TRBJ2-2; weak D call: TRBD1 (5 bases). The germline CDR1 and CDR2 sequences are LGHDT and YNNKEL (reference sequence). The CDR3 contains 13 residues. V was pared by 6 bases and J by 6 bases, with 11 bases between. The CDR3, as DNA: TGTGCCAGCAGTTACCTAGGGGCCGGGGAGCTGTTTTTT. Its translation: CASSYLGAGELFF.

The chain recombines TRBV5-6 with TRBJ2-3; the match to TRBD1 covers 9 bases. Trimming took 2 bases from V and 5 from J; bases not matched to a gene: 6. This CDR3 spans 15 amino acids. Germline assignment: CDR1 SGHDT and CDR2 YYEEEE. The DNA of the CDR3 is TGTGCCAGCAGCTTTTACAGGGGGCGCCTAGATACGCAGTATTTT. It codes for CASSFYRGRLDTQYF.